A selection of T cell receptor beta chains follows, all from one sample in a study of blood T cell repertoires in COVID-19. The protocol was immunoSEQ multiplex PCR, while the TCRdb copy is restricted to in-frame clones and leaves out a portion. The sample lists some 200,000 clones, roughly 80% occurring once. The sequenced sample was PBMCs or T cells enriched from blood (not recorded which). These receptors all come from a woman in her forties or fifties who had been exposed to COVID-19. CDR3s include the opening cysteine and the closing phenylalanine or tryptophan. Each record gives: D gene, J gene, clone size, V gene, CDR3 DNA, CDR3 protein. A D gene is named only where the DNA matches it firmly. Not all rows give a size; the values are once, few, many and, for expanded clones, a class.

TRBD1,TRBJ1-6,NA,TRBV7-2,TGTGCCAGCAGCTTAGCCCCGGGACAGGGTAATTCACCCCTCCACTTT,CASSLAPGQGNSPLHF
NA,TRBJ1-1,NA,TRBV5-4,TGTGCCAGCAGCGACAGGTGGAACACTGAAGCTTTCTTT,CASSDRWNTEAFF
NA,TRBJ1-2,NA,TRBV5-1,TGCGCCAGCAGCTTAAGGGGAATGGCTAACTATGGCTACACCTTC,CASSLRGMANYGYTF
NA,TRBJ1-5,NA,TRBV2,TGTGCCAGCAGTAACGGGGTCTCTAGCAATCAGCCCCAGCATTTT,CASSNGVSSNQPQHF
NA,TRBJ2-7,NA,TRBV7-8,TGTGCCAGCAGCTTAGGTCTTGCGGGGGCAAGCTACGAGCAGTACTTC,CASSLGLAGASYEQYF
NA,TRBJ1-1,NA,TRBV19,TGTGCCAGTAGTACGGGACTCTTGAACACTGAAGCTTTCTTT,CASSTGLLNTEAFF
NA,TRBJ1-1,NA,TRBV5-6,TGTGCCAGCAGCTTGGCGCTGGGAGCTGAAGCTTTCTTT,CASSLALGAEAFF
NA,TRBJ2-3,NA,TRBV2,TGTGCCAGCAGTGGAGGGTTGAGAACCACAGATACGCAGTATTTT,CASSGGLRTTDTQYF
NA,TRBJ2-2,NA,TRBV7-2,TGTGCCAGCAGCTTCGTCAAAGGGGACACCGGGGAGCTGTTTTTT,CASSFVKGDTGELFF
TRBD1,TRBJ2-7,NA,TRBV3-1/TRBV3-2,TGTGCCAGCAGCCGACAGGGGATCTACGAGCAGTACTTC,CASSRQGIYEQYF
NA,TRBJ1-5,NA,TRBV5-7,TGTGCCAGCAGCTTGGGGGGGGACCCCAATCAGCCCCAGCATTTT,CASSLGGDPNQPQHF
NA,TRBJ2-1,NA,TRBV6-5,TGTGCCAGCAGACTAAACCCTGACAATGAGCAGTTCTTC,CASRLNPDNEQFF
TRBD1,TRBJ1-2,once,TRBV19,TGTGCCAGTAGTAGCGCGACAGGGGTTCAAAATGGCTACACCTTC,CASSSATGVQNGYTF
NA,TRBJ1-5,NA,TRBV7-2,TGTGCCAGCAGCTCTACCTTGGAGCCCCAGCATTTT,CASSSTLEPQHF
NA,TRBJ2-1,NA,TRBV10-3,TGTGCCATCAGTGAGTCGGGGGGGCTTATAACCTATGAGCAGTTCTTC,CAISESGGLITYEQFF
NA,TRBJ2-2,NA,TRBV2,TGTGCCAGCAGTGAAGCAAGGGGCGGGGAGCTGTTTTTT,CASSEARGGELFF
TRBD1,TRBJ1-3,few,TRBV30,TGTGCCTCAACAGGGGGAAGTGGAAACACCATATATTTT,CASTGGSGNTIYF
NA,TRBJ1-1,NA,TRBV7-9,TGTGCCAGCAGCCGAGAGACAGCTGAAGCTTTCTTT,CASSRETAEAFF
TRBD2,TRBJ2-1,NA,TRBV6-2/TRBV6-3,TGTGCCAGCAGTTACTCGTTAGCGGGGGTGCAGTTCTTC,CASSYSLAGVQFF
TRBD1,TRBJ2-1,NA,TRBV13,TGTGCCAGCAGCCTCGGACAGGGGGCGCGCCATGAGCAGTTCTTC,CASSLGQGARHEQFF
NA,TRBJ2-3,NA,TRBV9,TGTGCCAGCAGCTCCCAAGGGGGGGCCGGGGTAGATACGCAGTATTTT,CASSSQGGAGVDTQYF
NA,TRBJ1-5,few,TRBV7-2,TGTGCCAGCAGCTTAGACGGGGAGTTGGGTCAGCCCCAGCATTTT,CASSLDGELGQPQHF
NA,TRBJ2-2,NA,TRBV5-1,TGCGCCAGCAGCTTGAGAGAGGGCACCGGGGAGCTGTTTTTT,CASSLREGTGELFF
NA,TRBJ1-1,NA,TRBV28,TGTGCCAGCAGTTTGGGGGGGAACACTGAAGCTTTCTTT,CASSLGGNTEAFF
NA,TRBJ1-1,NA,TRBV5-6,TGTGCCAGCAGCTTGGGGGAGGGACTGAACACTGAAGCTTTCTTT,CASSLGEGLNTEAFF
NA,TRBJ2-7,NA,TRBV7-2,TGTGCCAGCAGCCTCCACAACTACGAGCAGTACTTC,CASSLHNYEQYF
TRBD2,TRBJ2-1,NA,TRBV7-8,TGTGCCAGCAGTCGTAACACAGGGGCCTCGCGGAGCGGGGGGCTCTCCTACAATGAGCAGTTCTTC,CASSRNTGASRSGGLSYNEQFF
TRBD1,TRBJ1-1,few,TRBV4-2,TGTGCCAGCAGCCCAGGCGGGACAGGGGCGTATAGCACTGAAGCTTTCTTT,CASSPGGTGAYSTEAFF
NA,TRBJ2-4,NA,TRBV18,TGTGCCAGCTCACCTGTACTAAGCCCCGGTGGGGCCAAAAACATTCAGTACTTC,CASSPVLSPGGAKNIQYF
NA,TRBJ2-1,NA,TRBV28,TGTGCCAGCAGTTTGTGGGGGGGCTTCCCCTCCTACAATGAGCAGTTCTTC,CASSLWGGFPSYNEQFF
TRBD1,TRBJ1-1,NA,TRBV2,TGTGCCAGCAGGATGGACAGGGACTTGGAAGCTTTCTTT,CASRMDRDLEAFF
NA,TRBJ2-2,NA,TRBV25-1,TGTGCCAGCAGTGATCCGGGGAGTCCTACCGGGGAGCTGTTTTTT,CASSDPGSPTGELFF
TRBD1,TRBJ2-7,NA,TRBV6-5,TGTGCCAGCAGTTACCCCAGGGGGCCCTCCTCCTACGAGCAGTACTTC,CASSYPRGPSSYEQYF
NA,TRBJ1-5,few,TRBV12-3/TRBV12-4,TGTGCCAGCAGTTTGCACACGCAGGGTCCCCGGCATTTT,CASSLHTQGPRHF
TRBD1,TRBJ1-1,NA,TRBV9,TGTGCCAGCAGCGTCCCCGGGACAGGGGCCACTGAAGCTTTCTTT,CASSVPGTGATEAFF
TRBD1,TRBJ1-3,NA,TRBV7-4,TGTGCCAGCAGCCCGACGGACAGGGCTGGAAACACCATATATTTT,CASSPTDRAGNTIYF
NA,TRBJ1-2,few,TRBV28,TGTGACGCGGGCAGGGGAGATAACTATGGCTACACCTTC,CDAGRGDNYGYTF
NA,TRBJ2-5,NA,TRBV9,TGTGCCAGCAGCGTCCGCGGGGGCTGGGAAGAGACCCAGTACTTC,CASSVRGGWEETQYF
TRBD2,TRBJ2-7,NA,TRBV19,TGTGCCAGTAGTATGAGCGGGAACTCCTACGAGCAGTACTTC,CASSMSGNSYEQYF
NA,TRBJ1-1,NA,TRBV28,TGTGCCAGCAGTTTTTTTTCCACGGGCGGGAAAGCTTTCTTT,CASSFFSTGGKAFF
NA,TRBJ1-1,NA,TRBV11-2,TGTGCCAGCAGCTTAGGTAGCATAACTGAAGCTTTCTTT,CASSLGSITEAFF
TRBD1,TRBJ1-1,once,TRBV7-2,TGTGCCAGCAGCTTAGTAACAGGGGGGTTCACTGAAGCTTTCTTT,CASSLVTGGFTEAFF
NA,TRBJ2-6,NA,TRBV3-1/TRBV3-2,TGTGCCAGCAGCCAAGCCCGCTCTGGGGCCAACGTCCTGACTTTC,CASSQARSGANVLTF
TRBD2,TRBJ2-2,once,TRBV9,TGTGCCAGCAGCCCCCACGTTACACTAGCGTTAAAGGGGGGGGAGCTGTTTTTT,CASSPHVTLALKGGELFF
TRBD1,TRBJ1-1,NA,TRBV2,TGTGCCAGCAACCGTAACAGGGGGCCCGGCACTGAAGCTTTCTTT,CASNRNRGPGTEAFF
TRBD1,TRBJ1-4,many,TRBV4-3,TGCGCCAGCAGCCAAGTGTCAGGGACAGGGACTGAAAAACTGTTTTTT,CASSQVSGTGTEKLFF
TRBD1,TRBJ1-5,few,TRBV19,TGTGCCAGTAGTGACAGGGGACAGCCCCAGCATTTT,CASSDRGQPQHF
NA,TRBJ1-3,NA,TRBV11-3,TGTGCCAGCAGCTTTTCGGGGGGAAAAGGAAACACCATATATTTT,CASSFSGGKGNTIYF
NA,TRBJ2-5,NA,TRBV1,TGCACCAGCCTAGGTCGAGAGACCCAGTACTTC,CTSLGRETQYF
TRBD1,TRBJ2-5,NA,TRBV7-2,TGTGCCAGCAGCACACGGACAGGAGAGACCCAGTACTTC,CASSTRTGETQYF
TRBD2,TRBJ2-1,once,TRBV27,TGTGCCAGCACCTGGAGCGGGGGGTGGGTCAGTGAGCAGTTCTTC,CASTWSGGWVSEQFF
NA,TRBJ2-1,NA,TRBV18,TGTGCCAGCTCATCCCACAGTAGCTCCTACAATGAGCAGTTCTTC,CASSSHSSSYNEQFF
NA,TRBJ1-4,NA,TRBV11-2,TGTGCCAGCAGCGAAGGGGGGGCCCAGGTAGAAAAACTGTTTTTT,CASSEGGAQVEKLFF
TRBD1,TRBJ1-1,NA,TRBV5-1,TGCGCCAGCAGCGCCCAGGGGACAGGCCTCCTGGCTTTCTTT,CASSAQGTGLLAFF
NA,TRBJ1-5,NA,TRBV28,TGTGCCAGCAGTTTCCTGACGGGTTTCAATCAGCCCCAGCATTTT,CASSFLTGFNQPQHF
NA,TRBJ1-1,NA,TRBV19,TGTGCCAGTCAACGGCGGGGCGAAGCTTTCTTT,CASQRRGEAFF
NA,TRBJ2-3,NA,TRBV28,TGTGCCAGCAGTCCGACCGAACTAGGGCGGTTAGGAGATACGCAGTATTTT,CASSPTELGRLGDTQYF
TRBD2,TRBJ2-2,NA,TRBV7-2,TGTGCCAGCAGCTCACTGGGACTAGCGAGAAGGGGGGCCGGGGAGCTGTTTTTT,CASSSLGLARRGAGELFF
NA,TRBJ2-1,NA,TRBV5-1,TGCGCCAGCAGCTTGAGGGGTGTGGCAGCTACCTACAATGAGCAGTTCTTC,CASSLRGVAATYNEQFF
TRBD1,TRBJ1-2,NA,TRBV12-3/TRBV12-4,TGTGCCAGCAGCCAATCAACAGGGGGAGGCTACACCTTC,CASSQSTGGGYTF